This entry features one T cell receptor (beta chain) sequence. Antigen specificity is unknown. This sample is drawn from a study of T cell responses to AZD1222 COVID-19 vaccine. In the study overall: The analysis combined second doses at about 4 or about 12 weeks. Points from the study as a whole: Among the donors, most were white British and more were female, and clonal diversity was possibly underestimated. The repertoires were collected only after the peak T cell response. Unmutated variant regions are reportedly the target of nearly half of TCRs that are spike-specific.

TCRdb's copy holds only in-frame clones and misses some; the assay was immunoSEQ multiplex PCR. The sample lists 75,000 to 100,000 clones, approximately 94% occurring once. The germline V gene has CDR1 PRHDT and CDR2 FYEKMQ (reference sequence). The CDR3 covers 12 residues. V lost 4 bases, J lost 6 bases, and 9 bases lay in between. This rearrangement joins TRBV13 to TRBJ1-1; TRBD1 might be the D (5 bases). The starting material was peripheral blood, obtained on day 0 of AZD1222 vaccination. The clonotype was recovered from an adult in good health. The CDR3 loop reads CASSSGRPEAFF. CDR3 DNA sequence: TGTGCCAGCAGCTCGGGACGACCTGAAGCTTTCTTT.